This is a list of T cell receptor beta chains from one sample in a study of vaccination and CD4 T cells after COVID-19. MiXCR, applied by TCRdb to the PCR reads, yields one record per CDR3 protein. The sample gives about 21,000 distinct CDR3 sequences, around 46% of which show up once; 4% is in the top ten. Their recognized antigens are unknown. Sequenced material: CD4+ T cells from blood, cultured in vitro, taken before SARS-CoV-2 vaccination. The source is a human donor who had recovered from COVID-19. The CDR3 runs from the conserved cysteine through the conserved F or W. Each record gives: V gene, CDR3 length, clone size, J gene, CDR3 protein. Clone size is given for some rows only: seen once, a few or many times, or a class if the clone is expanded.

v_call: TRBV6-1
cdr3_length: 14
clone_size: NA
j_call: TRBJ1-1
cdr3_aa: CASSTTRSGTEAFF

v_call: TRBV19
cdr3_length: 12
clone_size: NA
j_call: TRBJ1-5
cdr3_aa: CASSWEDQPQHF

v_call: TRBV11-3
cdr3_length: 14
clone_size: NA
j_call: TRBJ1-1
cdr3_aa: CASSSGQANTEAFF

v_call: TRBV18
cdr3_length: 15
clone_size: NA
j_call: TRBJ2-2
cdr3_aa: CASSPGQARGGELFF

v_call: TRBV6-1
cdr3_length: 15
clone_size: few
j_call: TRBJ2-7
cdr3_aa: CASSTTSGSSYEQYF

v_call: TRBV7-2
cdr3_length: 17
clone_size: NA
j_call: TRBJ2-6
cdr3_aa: CASSSSGGFSGANVLTF

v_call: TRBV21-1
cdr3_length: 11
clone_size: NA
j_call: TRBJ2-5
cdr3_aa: CASLWDSAQYF

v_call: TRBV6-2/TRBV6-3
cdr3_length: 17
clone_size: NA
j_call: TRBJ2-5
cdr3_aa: CASTSTLGTPFGETQYF

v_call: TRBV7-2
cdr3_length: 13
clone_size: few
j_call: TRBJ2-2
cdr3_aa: CASSTRGSGELFF

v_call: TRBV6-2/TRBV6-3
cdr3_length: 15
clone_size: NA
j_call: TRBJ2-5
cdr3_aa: CATADRDRIQETQYF

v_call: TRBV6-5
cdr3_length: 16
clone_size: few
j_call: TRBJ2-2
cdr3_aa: CASSYELGANTGELFF

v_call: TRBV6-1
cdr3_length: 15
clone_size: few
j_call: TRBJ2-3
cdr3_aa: CASTHLGEGTDTQYF

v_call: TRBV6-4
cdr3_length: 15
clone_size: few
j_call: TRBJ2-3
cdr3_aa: CASSSGTGGSDTQYF

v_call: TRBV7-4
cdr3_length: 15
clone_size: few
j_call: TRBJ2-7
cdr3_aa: CASSRTGADVYEQYF

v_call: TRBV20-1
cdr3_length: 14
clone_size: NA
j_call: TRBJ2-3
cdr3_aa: CSAGREGLTDTQYF

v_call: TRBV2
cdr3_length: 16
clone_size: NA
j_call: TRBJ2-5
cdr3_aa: CASTSGGLDVLETQYF

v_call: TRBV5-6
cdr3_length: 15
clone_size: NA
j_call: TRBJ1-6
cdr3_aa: CASSLSLALNSPLHF

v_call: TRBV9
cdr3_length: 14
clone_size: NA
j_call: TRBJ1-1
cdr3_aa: CASSIGTANTEAFF

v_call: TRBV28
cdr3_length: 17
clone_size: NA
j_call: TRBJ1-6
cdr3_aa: CASSSRGFDRSWEPLHF

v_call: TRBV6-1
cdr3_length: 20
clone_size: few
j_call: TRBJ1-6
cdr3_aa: CASSPSDRGEGYFHNSPLHF

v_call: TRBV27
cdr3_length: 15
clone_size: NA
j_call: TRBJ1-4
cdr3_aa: CASRLQGAANEKLFF

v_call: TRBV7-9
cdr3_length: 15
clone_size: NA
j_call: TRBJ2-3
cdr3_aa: CASSLRGGGTDTQYF

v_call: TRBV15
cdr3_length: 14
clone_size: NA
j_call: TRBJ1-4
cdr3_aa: CATSRDVGNEKLFF

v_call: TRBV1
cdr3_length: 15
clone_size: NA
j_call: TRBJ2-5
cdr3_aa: CTSSQDLSGRETQYF

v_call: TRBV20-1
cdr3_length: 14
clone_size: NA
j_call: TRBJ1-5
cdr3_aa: CSARGRVGNQPQHF

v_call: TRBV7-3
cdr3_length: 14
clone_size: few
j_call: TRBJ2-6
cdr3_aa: CASSPRAGANVLTF

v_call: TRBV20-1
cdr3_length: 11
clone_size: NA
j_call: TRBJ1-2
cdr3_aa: CSAKGNYGYTF

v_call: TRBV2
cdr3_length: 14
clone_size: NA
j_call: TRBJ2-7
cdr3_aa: CASSHRAGKYEQYF

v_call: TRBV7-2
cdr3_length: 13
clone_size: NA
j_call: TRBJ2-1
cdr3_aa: CASSRRPRGEQFF

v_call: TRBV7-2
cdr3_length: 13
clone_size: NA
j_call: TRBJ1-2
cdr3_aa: CASSHEDTYGYTF

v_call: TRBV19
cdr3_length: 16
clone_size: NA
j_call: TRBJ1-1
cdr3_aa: CASSTPRGPMNTEAFF

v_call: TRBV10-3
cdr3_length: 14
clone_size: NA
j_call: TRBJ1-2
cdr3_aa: CAISESTGNYGYTF

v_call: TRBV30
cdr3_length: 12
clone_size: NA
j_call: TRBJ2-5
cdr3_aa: CAWMPGQETQYF

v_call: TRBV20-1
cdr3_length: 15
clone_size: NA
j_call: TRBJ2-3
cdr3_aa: CSARLLRTGTDTQYF

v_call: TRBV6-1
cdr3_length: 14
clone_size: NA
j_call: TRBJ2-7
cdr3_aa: CASSEAIRVYEQYF

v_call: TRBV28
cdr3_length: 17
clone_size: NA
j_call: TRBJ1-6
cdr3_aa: CASTFPSEGSYNSPLHF

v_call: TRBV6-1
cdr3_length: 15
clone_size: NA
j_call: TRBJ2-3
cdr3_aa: CASSPGTGLRDTQYF

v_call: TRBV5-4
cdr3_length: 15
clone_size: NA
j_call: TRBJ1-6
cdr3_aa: CASSLDGRINSPLHF

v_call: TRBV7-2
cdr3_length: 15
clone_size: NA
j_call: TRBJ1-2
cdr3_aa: CASSLEGATFDGYTF

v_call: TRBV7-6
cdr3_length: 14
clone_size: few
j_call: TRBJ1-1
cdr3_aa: CASSVSQGNTEAFF

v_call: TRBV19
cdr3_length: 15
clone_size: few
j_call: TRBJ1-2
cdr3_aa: CASSASGRANYGYTF

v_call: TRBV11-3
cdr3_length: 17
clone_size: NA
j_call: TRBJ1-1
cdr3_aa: CASSLAAGTALNTEAFF

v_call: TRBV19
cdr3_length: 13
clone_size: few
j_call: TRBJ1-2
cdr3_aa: CASSIFQHYGYTF

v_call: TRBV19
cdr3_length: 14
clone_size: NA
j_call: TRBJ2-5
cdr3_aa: CASSIGQGQETQYF

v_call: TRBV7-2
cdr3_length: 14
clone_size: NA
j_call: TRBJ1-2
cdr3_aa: CASSLLTGDYGYTF

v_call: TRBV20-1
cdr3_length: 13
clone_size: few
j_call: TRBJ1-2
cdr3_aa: CSAADRGGYGYTF

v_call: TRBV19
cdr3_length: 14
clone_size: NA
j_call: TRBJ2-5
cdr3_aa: CASSPQTGPQTQYF

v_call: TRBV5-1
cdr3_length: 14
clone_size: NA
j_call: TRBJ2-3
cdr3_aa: CASSPSLPTDTQYF

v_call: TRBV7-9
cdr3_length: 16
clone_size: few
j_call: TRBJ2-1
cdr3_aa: CASSHDKDRTNNEQFF

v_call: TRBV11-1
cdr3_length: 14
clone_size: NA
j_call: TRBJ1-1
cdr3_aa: CASSSIVAEGEAFF

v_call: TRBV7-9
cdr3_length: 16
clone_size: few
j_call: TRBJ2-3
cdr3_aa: CASSLGLAEHTDTQYF

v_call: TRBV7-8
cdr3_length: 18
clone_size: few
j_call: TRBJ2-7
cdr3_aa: CASSLQGYGGDSSYEQYF

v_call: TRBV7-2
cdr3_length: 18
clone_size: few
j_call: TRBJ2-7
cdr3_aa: CASSLAPPGRGLVYEQYF

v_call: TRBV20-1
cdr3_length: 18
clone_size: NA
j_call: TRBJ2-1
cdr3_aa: CSARALLTSGSSYNEQFF

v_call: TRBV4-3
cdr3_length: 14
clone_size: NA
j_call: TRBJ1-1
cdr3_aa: CASSRGGRNTEAFF

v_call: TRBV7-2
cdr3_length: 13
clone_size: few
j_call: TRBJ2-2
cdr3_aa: CASSLLRTGELFF

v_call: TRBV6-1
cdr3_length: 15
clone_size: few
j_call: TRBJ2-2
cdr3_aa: CASSKRTLNTGELFF

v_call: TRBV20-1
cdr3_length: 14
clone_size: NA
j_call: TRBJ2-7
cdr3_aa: CSARRAGGPYEQYF